One sample yielded the 31 T cell receptor beta chains listed below, sequenced in a study of shared clonotypes between healthy human individuals. Produced via immunoSEQ multiplex PCR; TCRdb's table is partial and in-frame only. Of roughly 1,800,000 clones listed, about 95% are singletons. Naive CD8 cells, CD45RO-negative and positively selected for CCR7, excluded terminally differentiated effector memory CD45RA+ cells. Sequences were obtained from naive CD8+ T cells sorted from blood. The receptors were sampled from a man younger than 30 in good health.

This chain joins TRBV6-1 and TRBJ2-3, with D perhaps TRBD2 (6 bases). There are 15 residues in the CDR3. With 10 bases removed from V and 0 bases from J, the gap between germline ends came to 17 bases. Per germline, CDR1 MNHNS and CDR2 SASEGT. The CDR3 nucleotides read TGTGCCACGGACGGTAGCGGCACTAGCACAGATACGCAGTATTTT. Protein: CATDGSGTSTDTQYF.

The genes are TRBV10-1 and TRBJ2-3; TRBD2 matches at 7 bases. Germline assignment: CDR1 WNHNN and CDR2 SYGVQD (reference sequence). V lost 3 bases, J lost 1 base, and 4 bases stayed unmatched. The CDR3 extends over 15 amino acids. The CDR3 sequence is CASSDGEGGTDTQYF. The CDR3 nucleotides are TGCGCCAGCAGTGACGGGGAGGGCGGCACAGATACGCAGTATTTT.

This clone has only one observation. Other nucleotide sequences in the sample specify the same CDR3. This chain joins TRBV4-1 and TRBJ2-7, with 10 bases lining up with TRBD2. The CDR3 runs 16 residues. V lost 0 bases, J lost 3 bases, and 5 bases stayed unmatched. The V gene's germline CDR1 is MGHRA and CDR2 YSYEKL. The CDR3 region is CASSQDQASGSYEQYF. CDR3 sequence (DNA): TGCGCCAGCAGCCAAGATCAGGCTAGCGGGAGCTACGAGCAGTACTTC.

V and J are TRBV6-1 and TRBJ2-1; D ambiguous. The V end was cut by 3 bases, the J end by 3 bases, with 6 bases between. CDR3 length equals 13 residues. CDR1 MNHNS and CDR2 SASEGT come from the germline V gene. The CDR3 here is CASSEAFYNEQFF. The CDR3 DNA reads TGTGCCAGCAGTGAGGCTTTCTACAATGAGCAGTTCTTC.

The chain links TRBV4-1 to TRBJ2-7; tentatively, D is TRBD2 (6 bases). Germline CDR1 is MGHRA and CDR2 is YSYEKL. The CDR3 is 17 residues long. Trimming stripped 0 bases from V and 1 base from J, with 16 bases between. The CDR3 reads CASSQDEGLRNSYEQYF. The CDR3 nucleotides are TGCGCCAGCAGCCAAGATGAGGGACTTAGGAATTCCTACGAGCAGTACTTC.

The CDR3 is CASSLGTLETQYF. In DNA form, the CDR3 reads TGTGCCAGCAGCTTAGGGACATTAGAGACCCAGTACTTC. The genes are TRBV7-2 and TRBJ2-5, with a tentative D call TRBD1 (5 bases). This CDR3 region has 13 residues. The ends were cut back, 1 base at V and 4 bases at J, with 7 bases in the middle. Germline-derived CDR1 and CDR2 are SGHTA and FQGNSA.

This chain uses TRBV4-1 with TRBJ2-7; 9 bases fit TRBD2. Trimming cost V 0 bases and J 4 bases; bases outside gene matches: 13. CDR3 length: 18 amino acids. Per germline, CDR1 MGHRA and CDR2 YSYEKL. The CDR3 region has the DNA TGCGCCAGCAGCCAAGAATCACCGGCGGGAGGGCCTTGGTACGAGCAGTACTTC. Translation: CASSQESPAGGPWYEQYF.

The chain links TRBV30 to TRBJ2-7, with D tentatively TRBD2 (5 bases). V lost 3 bases to trimming and J lost 5 bases, with 17 bases between them. Germline CDR1 GTSNPN, CDR2 SVGIG (reference sequence). This CDR3 is built from 14 residues. CDR3 sequence (DNA): TGTGCCTGGAGACCCCCGAGGGCGAGGGACGAGCAGTACTTC. This gives the protein CAWRPPRARDEQYF.

V gene TRBV10-2 combines with J gene TRBJ1-1; D gene ambiguous. Germline CDR1 WSHSY, CDR2 SAAADI. The CDR3 spans 15 residues. Trimming cost V 4 bases and J 3 bases, with 15 bases left between them. CDR3 coding DNA: TGCGCCAGCAGTGCTCCCGATATGCAGGACACTGAAGCTTTCTTT. As protein: CASSAPDMQDTEAFF.

This chain uses TRBV30 with TRBJ2-7, with TRBD1 matching over 7 bases. CDR1 is GTSNPN and CDR2 is SVGIG in the germline V gene (reference sequence). V was clipped by 2 bases and J by 5 bases; unmatched bases: 3. This CDR3 has 12 amino acids. The CDR3: CAWSSTGHEQYF. In DNA form, the CDR3 reads TGTGCCTGGAGTTCGACAGGGCACGAGCAGTACTTC. Together with reference TRBV30 and TRBJ2-7, the CDR3 gives the full variable domain: SQTIHQWPATLVQPVGSPLSLECTVEGTSNPNLYWYRQAAGRGLQLLFYSVGIGQISSEVPQNLSASRPQDRQFILSSKKLLLSDSGFYLCAWSSTGHEQYFGPGTRLTVT.

The chain's CDR3 is CASSFSTGGLQETQYF. Written as DNA, the CDR3 is TGTGCCAGCAGCTTTAGCACGGGGGGTTTACAAGAGACCCAGTACTTC. The chain joins TRBV11-2 to TRBJ2-5; 7 bases line up with TRBD2. V shed 3 bases and J 2 bases; nucleotides not matched to a gene: 9. The CDR3 has 16 residues. Germline lookup yields CDR1 SGHAT and CDR2 FQNNGV.

The V gene is TRBV7-9, the J gene TRBJ1-5, with D possibly matching TRBD1 (6 bases). The CDR3 has 14 amino acids. CDR1 SEHNR and CDR2 FQNEAQ come from the germline V gene (reference sequence). V lost 0 bases, J lost 5 bases, and 8 bases lay in between. CDR3 nucleotides: TGTGCCAGCAGCTTAGCGGGGGGCGATCAGCCCCAGCATTTT. Its protein is CASSLAGGDQPQHF.

This clone was observed once. The gene calls are TRBV6-5 and TRBJ2-7, with D maybe TRBD2 (6 bases). This CDR3 is 14 amino acids long. Germline V gene lookup returns CDR1 MNHEY and CDR2 SVGAGI. V shed 5 bases and J shed 3 bases, with 14 bases lying between them. The CDR3 nucleotides read TGTGCCAGCAGTACCCCGGGACTTTACTACGAGCAGTACTTC. This translates into CASSTPGLYYEQYF.

V and J are TRBV18 and TRBJ2-7; possibly TRBD2 for D (5 bases). V lost 3 bases, J lost 2 bases, and 20 bases lay in between. The CDR3 extends over 17 amino acids. The V gene's germline CDR1 is KGHSH and CDR2 LQKENI. The CDR3 is CASSPGPLGWETYEQYF. CDR3 DNA sequence: TGTGCCAGCTCACCCGGCCCCCTGGGTTGGGAGACCTACGAGCAGTACTTC.

This chain joins TRBV5-1 and TRBJ2-2; D possibly matches TRBD1 or TRBD2 (5 bases each). V was pared by 2 bases and J by 6 bases, with 20 bases between. This CDR3 has 17 amino acids. Germline loops: CDR1 SGHRS, CDR2 YFSETQ. For the CDR3, the DNA is TGCGCCAGCAGCTTTGATCCGACCGGGCGAGGGGCCGGGGAGCTGTTTTTT. Translated, it gives CASSFDPTGRGAGELFF.

In the case of this clone: Distinct nucleotide sequences in the sample also encode this CDR3. The chain has TRBV6-5 and TRBJ2-7, with 8 bases identical to TRBD2. The CDR3 is 15 residues long. Germline CDR1 and CDR2: MNHEY and SVGAGI. J was trimmed by 2 bases and V by 0 bases; bases with no gene match: 3. CDR3 sequence reads: CASSYSSSGTYEQYF. CDR3 bases: TGTGCCAGCAGTTACTCGAGTAGCGGGACCTACGAGCAGTACTTC.

The chain joins TRBV9 to TRBJ2-3; 7 bases line up with TRBD2. Germline CDR1 and CDR2: SGDLS and YYNGEE. The CDR3 is 22 residues long. Trimming removed 3 bases from V and 0 bases from J; junction bases left unmatched: 25. This CDR3 reads CASSGLGTPQPSLAESTDTQYF. DNA of the CDR3: TGTGCCAGCAGCGGATTAGGGACTCCTCAACCATCCCTAGCGGAAAGCACAGATACGCAGTATTTT.

The gene calls are TRBV14 and TRBJ2-7; TRBD2 aligns across 7 bases. V was pared by 5 bases and J by 0 bases, with 4 bases of the junction left unmatched. There are 14 residues in the CDR3. The germline gives CDR1 SGHDN, CDR2 FVKESK. In DNA form, the CDR3 reads TGTGCCAGCAGCGAAGCGGGACTCTCCTACGAGCAGTACTTC. Translated, it gives CASSEAGLSYEQYF.

Concerning this clone: Other DNA sequences within the sample encode an identical CDR3. The gene calls are TRBV29-1 and TRBJ1-1, with D possibly being TRBD1 (6 bases). The V end lost 7 bases, the J end lost 1 base, and 16 bases lay between the germline ends. CDR1 is SQVTM and CDR2 is ANQGSEA in the germline V gene. There are 14 residues in the CDR3. The DNA of the CDR3 is TGCAGCGCGTCCCACAGGGAGGGGAACACTGAAGCTTTCTTT. The encoded protein is CSASHREGNTEAFF.

V is TRBV4-2 and J is TRBJ2-1, with TRBD1 matching 9 bases. This CDR3 contains 15 residues. In germline, CDR1 is LGHNA, CDR2 YNFKEQ. The V gene end was trimmed by 4 bases and the J gene end by 2 bases; junction bases not matched to a gene: 3. The CDR3 DNA reads TGTGCCAGCAGCCGGGGACAGGGCACCTACAATGAGCAGTTCTTC. The encoded protein is CASSRGQGTYNEQFF.

The chain has TRBV6-5 and TRBJ2-1, with D unresolved. The CDR3 contains 11 residues. Germline CDR1 MNHEY, CDR2 SVGAGI. V lost 0 bases to trimming and J lost 8 bases, with 2 bases between them. The CDR3 spells CASSYSYEQFF. CDR3 in DNA: TGTGCCAGCAGTTACTCTTATGAGCAGTTCTTC.

As for this clone: The sample has other DNA sequences that encode this CDR3 too. The chain carries TRBV7-9 and TRBJ2-3; D unclear. Germline values: CDR1 SEHNR, CDR2 FQNEAQ (reference sequence). The CDR3 sequence is 12 residues long. V lost 5 bases and J 6 bases, leaving 9 bases between the germline ends. This CDR3 reads CASSRAGDTQYF. CDR3 nucleotide sequence: TGTGCCAGCAGCAGGGCTGGGGATACGCAGTATTTT.

The chain combines TRBV7-9 with TRBJ1-4; TRBD1 matches 7 bases. This CDR3 is built from 12 residues. Germline trimming cut 5 bases from V and 8 bases from J; bases unmatched to any gene: 2. Germline values: CDR1 SEHNR, CDR2 FQNEAQ (reference sequence). CDR3 nucleotides: TGTGCCAGCAGCGGACAGGTAGAAAAACTGTTTTTT. Protein sequence: CASSGQVEKLFF.

The chain couples TRBV7-9 to TRBJ2-7, with 9 bases that match TRBD2. Losses at the gene ends were 2 bases for V and 4 bases for J; bases not matched to a gene: 9. The CDR3 is 16 amino acids. Germline CDR1 reads SEHNR; CDR2 reads FQNEAQ (reference sequence). CDR3 DNA: TGTGCCAGCAGCTTACCATATAGCGGGAGCTGGTACGAGCAGTACTTC. Residues: CASSLPYSGSWYEQYF.

This sequence joins TRBV27 and TRBJ2-1; 9 positions match TRBD2. Germline lookup yields CDR1 MNHEY and CDR2 SMNVEV (reference sequence). The CDR3 covers 15 residues. The J segment lost 3 bases and the V segment lost 5 bases, leaving 5 bases of the junction unmatched. CDR3 nucleotides: TGTGCCAGCAGTCCCGGGACTAGCAACTACAATGAGCAGTTCTTC. Translating gives CASSPGTSNYNEQFF.

The chain carries TRBV7-2 and TRBJ2-1; TRBD2 matches at 13 bases. The junction had 8 bases not matched to a gene; V was cut back by 5 bases and J by 7 bases. The CDR3 is 16 residues long. Germline lookup yields CDR1 SGHTA and CDR2 FQGNSA. CDR3 protein: CASSPTSGRASNEQFF. The CDR3 bases are TGTGCCAGCAGCCCAACTAGCGGGAGGGCCAGTAATGAGCAGTTCTTC.

The chain recombines TRBV6-1 with TRBJ1-2; TRBD1 is a possible D gene (6 bases). The germline V gene has CDR1 MNHNS and CDR2 SASEGT. This CDR3 region has 14 residues. The V end was cut by 5 bases, the J end by 6 bases, with 16 bases between. CDR3 DNA sequence: TGTGCCAGCAGTCAAAGCGGGGGGCCGGATGGCTACACCTTC. This translates into CASSQSGGPDGYTF.

CDR3 in DNA: TGCAGCGTTGAACTGGGGGTGGATAATGAAAAACTGTTTTTT. Residues: CSVELGVDNEKLFF. The V gene is TRBV29-1, the J gene TRBJ1-4; a weak D match, TRBD1 (5 bases). The germline gives CDR1 SQVTM, CDR2 ANQGSEA. The CDR3 is 14 amino acids. V was clipped by 2 bases and J by 4 bases, with 11 bases between them.

DNA for the CDR3: TGCGCCAGCAGCTTGATACCTACGGGCCCGGAGACCCAGTACTTC. Amino acid sequence: CASSLIPTGPETQYF. The V gene is TRBV5-1, the J gene TRBJ2-5; no definite D call. From germline, CDR1 is SGHRS and CDR2 YFSETQ. V gave up 1 base and J gave up 5 bases, with 15 bases separating them. CDR3 size: 15 residues. Filled out from reference TRBV5-1 and TRBJ2-5, the complete variable domain reads KAGVTQTPRYLIKTRGQQVTLSCSPISGHRSVSWYQQTPGQGLQFLFEYFSETQRNKGNFPGRFSGRQFSNSRSEMNVSTLELGDSALYLCASSLIPTGPETQYFGPGTRLLVL.

The chain employs TRBV4-1 and TRBJ2-1; 10 bases map to TRBD2. The germline CDR1 and CDR2 sequences are MGHRA and YSYEKL. With V trimmed by 4 bases and J by 0 bases, 9 bases remained unmatched. The CDR3 sequence is 18 residues long. CDR3 amino acids: CASSLPGTSASSYNEQFF. In DNA form, the CDR3 reads TGCGCCAGCAGCCTTCCCGGGACTAGCGCAAGCTCCTACAATGAGCAGTTCTTC.

This chain connects TRBV5-1 to TRBJ2-4, with TRBD2 identical over 13 bases. CDR3 length: 18 residues. V was pared by 4 bases and J by 0 bases, with 7 bases of the junction left unmatched. From germline, CDR1 is SGHRS and CDR2 YFSETQ. CDR3 loop: CASSTGLAGYLAKNIQYF. The CDR3 DNA follows: TGCGCCAGCAGCACGGGACTAGCGGGATATCTAGCCAAAAACATTCAGTACTTC.